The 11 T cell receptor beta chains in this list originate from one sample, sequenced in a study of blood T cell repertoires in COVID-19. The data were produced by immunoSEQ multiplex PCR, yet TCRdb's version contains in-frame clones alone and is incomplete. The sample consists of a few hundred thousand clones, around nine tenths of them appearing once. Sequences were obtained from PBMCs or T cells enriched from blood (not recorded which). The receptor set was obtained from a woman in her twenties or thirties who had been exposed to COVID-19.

The CDR3 DNA reads as TGTGCCAGCAGCTCGAGACTAGCGGGAGGGCCACGGGAGACCCAGTACTTC. Translation gives CASSSRLAGGPRETQYF. The chain combines TRBV7-2 with TRBJ2-5; 14 bases are a match to TRBD2. This CDR3 spans 17 amino acids. V gave up 4 bases and J gave up 5 bases; unmatched junction bases: 9. Germline loops: CDR1 SGHTA, CDR2 FQGNSA.

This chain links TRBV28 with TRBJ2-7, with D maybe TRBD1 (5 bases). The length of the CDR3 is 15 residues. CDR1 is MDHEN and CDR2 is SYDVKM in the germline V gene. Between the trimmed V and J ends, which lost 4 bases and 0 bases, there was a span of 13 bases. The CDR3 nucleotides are TGTGCCAGCAGTTCTTCAGGGTCCCTCTCCTACGAGCAGTACTTC. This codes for CASSSSGSLSYEQYF.

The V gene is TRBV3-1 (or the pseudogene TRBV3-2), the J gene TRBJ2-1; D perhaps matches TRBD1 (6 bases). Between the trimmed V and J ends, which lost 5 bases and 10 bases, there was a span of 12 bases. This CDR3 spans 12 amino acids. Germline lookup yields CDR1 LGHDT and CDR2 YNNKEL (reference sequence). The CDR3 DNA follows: TGTGCCAGCAGCGGGGACACCCGAGAGCAGTTCTTC. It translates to CASSGDTREQFF.

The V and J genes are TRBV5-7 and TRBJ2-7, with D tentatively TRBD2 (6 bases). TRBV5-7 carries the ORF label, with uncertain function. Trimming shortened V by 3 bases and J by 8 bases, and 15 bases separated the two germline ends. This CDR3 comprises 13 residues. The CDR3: CASSSTRQGQQYF. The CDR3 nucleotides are TGTGCCAGCAGCTCGACTAGGCAGGGACAGCAGTACTTC.

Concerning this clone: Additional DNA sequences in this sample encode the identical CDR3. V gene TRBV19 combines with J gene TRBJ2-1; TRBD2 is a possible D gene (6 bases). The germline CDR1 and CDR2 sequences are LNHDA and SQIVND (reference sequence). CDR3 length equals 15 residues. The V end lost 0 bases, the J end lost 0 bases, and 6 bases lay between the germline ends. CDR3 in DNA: TGTGCCAGTAGTATAGACGGGAGCTCCTACAATGAGCAGTTCTTC. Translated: CASSIDGSSYNEQFF.

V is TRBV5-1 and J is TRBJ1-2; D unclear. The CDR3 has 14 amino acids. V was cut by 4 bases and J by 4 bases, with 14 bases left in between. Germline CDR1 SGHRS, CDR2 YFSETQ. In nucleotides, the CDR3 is TGCGCCAGCAGCCTTGAACGGCAGGCCTATGGCTACACCTTC. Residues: CASSLERQAYGYTF.

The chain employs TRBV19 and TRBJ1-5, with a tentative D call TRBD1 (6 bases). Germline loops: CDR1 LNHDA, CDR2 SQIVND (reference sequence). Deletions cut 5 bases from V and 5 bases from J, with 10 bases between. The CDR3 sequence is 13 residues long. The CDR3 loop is CASSRQGYQPQHF. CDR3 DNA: TGTGCCAGTAGTCGCCAGGGGTATCAGCCCCAGCATTTT.

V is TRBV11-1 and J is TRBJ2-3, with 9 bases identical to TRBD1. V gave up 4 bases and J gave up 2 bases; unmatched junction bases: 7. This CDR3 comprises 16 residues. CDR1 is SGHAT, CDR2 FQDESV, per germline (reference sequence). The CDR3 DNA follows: TGTGCCAGCAGCTCCGGGACAGGGTCGATCACAGATACGCAGTATTTT. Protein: CASSSGTGSITDTQYF.

CDR3 sequence: CASSLVTGINQPQHF. CDR3 DNA sequence: TGTGCCAGCAGCTTAGTAACAGGGATAAATCAGCCCCAGCATTTT. The chain couples TRBV7-8 to TRBJ1-5; weak D call: TRBD1 (6 bases). CDR1 is SGHVS, CDR2 FQNEAQ, per germline. V was trimmed by 1 base and J by 4 bases, leaving 11 bases between them. CDR3 length: 15 residues.

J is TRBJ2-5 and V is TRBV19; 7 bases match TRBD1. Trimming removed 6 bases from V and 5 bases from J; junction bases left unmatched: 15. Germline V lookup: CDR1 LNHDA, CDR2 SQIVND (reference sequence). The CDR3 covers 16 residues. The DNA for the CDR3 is TGTGCCAGTAGATCCCGATCGACAGGGAACCGGGAGACCCAGTACTTC. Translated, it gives CASRSRSTGNRETQYF.

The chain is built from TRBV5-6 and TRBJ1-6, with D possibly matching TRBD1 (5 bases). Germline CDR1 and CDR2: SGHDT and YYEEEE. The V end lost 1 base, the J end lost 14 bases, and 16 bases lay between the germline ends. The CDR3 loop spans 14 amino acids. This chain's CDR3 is CASSLYGTLGTLHF. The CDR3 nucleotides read TGTGCCAGCAGCTTGTATGGGACTCTTGGAACCCTCCACTTT.